This T cell receptor beta chain was profiled in a study of OX40 agonist ivuxolimab in advanced cancers. Study summary: Every 2 weeks, ivuxolimab was infused into the patients intravenously at between 0.01 and 10 mg/kg. Study observations and caveats: At 0.1 to 3.0 mg/kg and by week 6, clonal expansion occurred in CD4+ and CD8+ blood T cells. Low levels of normalized T-cell clonal expansion also appeared in some nonresponders.

Clones were sequenced by immunoSEQ multiplex PCR, and TCRdb holds only the in-frame ones, with some missing. The data contain 80,000 or so clones, 90% of them singletons. The table lists this clone with a few counts. The antigen is unknown. The CDR3 has 17 amino acids. The V and J ends lost 2 bases and 5 bases, in that order; junction bases with no gene match: 10. Germline V gene sequence: CDR1 MGHRA, CDR2 YSYEKL. The chain is built from TRBV4-1 and TRBJ2-2; the match to TRBD2 covers 8 bases. The material sequenced was CD4+ or CD8+ T cells sorted from blood, taken in a trial of the OX40 agonist ivuxolimab. This sequence was found in an adult with an advanced solid tumor such as melanoma, head and neck, liver or kidney cancer. CDR3 residues: CASSQREGVGITGELFF. The CDR3 coding sequence is TGCGCCAGCAGCCAACGGGAGGGAGTGGGAATTACCGGGGAGCTGTTTTTT.